Listed below are T cell receptor beta chains from one sample, sequenced in a study of shared clonotypes between healthy human individuals. Clones were read by immunoSEQ multiplex PCR, and TCRdb kept only the in-frame ones, dropping some. The data hold a few million clones, with approximately 95% observed a single time. Sequencing was done on a sample of naive CD4+ T cells from PBMCs. These receptors were obtained from a man aged 18 to 30 in good health. Some clones in this sample may be carry-over from other donors' samples. CDR3s include the opening cysteine and the closing phenylalanine or tryptophan. The D gene is left open where the match is weak. Part of the rows lack a size; the others show once, few, many or a class for expanded clones.

>TRBV15|TRBD2|TRBJ2-5|.
TGTGCCACCAGCAGAGATCCTTTGCGGGAGGGAGAGACCCAGTACTTC
CATSRDPLREGETQYF
>TRBV15|TRBD2|TRBJ2-7|.
TGTGCCACCAGCAACCGTGGTAGCGGGAGGGCCTCCTACGAGCAGTACTTC
CATSNRGSGRASYEQYF
>TRBV5-1|.|TRBJ2-1|.
TGCGCCAGCAGCCTCGAGAACAACTCTCTAAATGAGCAGTTCTTC
CASSLENNSLNEQFF
>TRBV25-1|TRBD2|TRBJ2-1|.
TGTGCCAGCGGATCGTCTAGCGGGAGGGCCTACAATGAGCAGTTCTTC
CASGSSSGRAYNEQFF
>TRBV9|TRBD2|TRBJ2-5|.
TGTGCCAGCAGCGTAGGCGCACTAGCGGGAGCGCGGGAGACCCAGTACTTC
CASSVGALAGARETQYF
>TRBV5-4|.|TRBJ2-7|.
TGTGCCAGCAGCTTGGGCGGTCCCTACGAGCAGTACTTC
CASSLGGPYEQYF
>TRBV18|TRBD1|TRBJ1-1|few
TGTGCCAGCTCGGGGGACAGACAAAGAGCTTTCTTT
CASSGDRQRAFF
>TRBV14|TRBD1|TRBJ1-5|.
TGTGCCAGCAGCGGACAGGGGGAAGGGCAGCCCCAGCATTTT
CASSGQGEGQPQHF
>TRBV4-2|.|TRBJ2-3|.
TGTGCCAGCAGCCAAAGACCCCCAAGCAGGAGGAGAACAGATACGCAGTATTTT
CASSQRPPSRRRTDTQYF
>TRBV7-9|.|TRBJ2-7|.
TGTGCCAGCAGCTTTCGGCCGGGACTCCCCCCCGTGGGCCCCTACGAGCAGTACTTC
CASSFRPGLPPVGPYEQYF
>TRBV5-1|TRBD2|TRBJ2-2|.
TGCGCCAGCAGCTTGGACCCCGGGACTAGCCGACACACCGGGGAGCTGTTTTTT
CASSLDPGTSRHTGELFF
>TRBV2|.|TRBJ2-7|.
TGTGCCAGCAGGGTAGTAACGGACGAGCAGTACTTC
CASRVVTDEQYF
>TRBV7-9|TRBD1|TRBJ2-1|.
TGTGCCAGCAGCCCTAGCCGGGACAGGGAGGTCGATGAGCAGTTCTTC
CASSPSRDREVDEQFF
>TRBV5-1|.|TRBJ2-7|.
TGCGCCAGCAGCTTGGAAGGTACCTACGAGCAGTACTTC
CASSLEGTYEQYF
>TRBV5-4|.|TRBJ1-2|.
TGTGCCAGCAGCTTCAGGGGTGGTAACTATGGCTACACCTTC
CASSFRGGNYGYTF
>TRBV11-3|.|TRBJ2-3|once
TGTGCCAGATCCGCGCAGACTAGCACAGATACGCAGTATTTT
CARSAQTSTDTQYF
>TRBV10-3|TRBD1|TRBJ2-6|.
TGTGCCATCAGTGAGGGGGACAGGGAACAATCTGGGGCCAACGTCCTGACTTTC
CAISEGDREQSGANVLTF
>TRBV19|.|TRBJ1-1|.
TGTGCCAGTAGTATCAGCTGGAACACTGAAGCTTTCTTT
CASSISWNTEAFF
>TRBV10-3|.|TRBJ2-1|once
TGTGCCATCAGTGAGTCGTACTCTCCTAACAATGAGCAGTTCTTC
CAISESYSPNNEQFF
>TRBV14|TRBD1|TRBJ2-7|.
TGTGCCAGCAGCCACCTTACAGGGGGCTCCTACGAGCAGTACTTC
CASSHLTGGSYEQYF
>TRBV7-3|.|TRBJ1-1|.
TGTGCCAGCAGCCTCGGACACGCCGCTATGAACACTGAAGCTTTCTTT
CASSLGHAAMNTEAFF
>TRBV18|TRBD1|TRBJ2-7|.
TGTGCCAGCTCACCCCTAGCAGGGGGACAGGGTTCCTACGAGCAGTACTTC
CASSPLAGGQGSYEQYF
>TRBV30|TRBD1|TRBJ1-2|.
TGTGCCTGGAGGAAGCTTCTACGGACAGGTCAGCCCGGTGACTATGGCTACACCTTC
CAWRKLLRTGQPGDYGYTF
>TRBV20-1|.|TRBJ1-2|.
TGCAGTGTGTACCCAACCGGCTACACCTTC
CSVYPTGYTF
>TRBV5-1|.|TRBJ2-1|.
TGCGCCAGCAGCTTGGACTGGGGAAGCTCCTACAATGAGCAGTTCTTC
CASSLDWGSSYNEQFF
>TRBV4-1|TRBD2|TRBJ2-3|once
TGCGCCAGCGGGAGCGGGAGAACAGGTACGCAGTATTTT
CASGSGRTGTQYF
>TRBV28|TRBD1|TRBJ1-2|.
TGTGCCAGCAGTTTAGATGGAGGGACAGGGGGGGATGTTGGCTACACCTTC
CASSLDGGTGGDVGYTF
>TRBV9|.|TRBJ1-1|.
TGTGCCAGCAGCGCCCCCCGGCCAGGGAGGGTGAACACTGAAGCTTTCTTT
CASSAPRPGRVNTEAFF
>TRBV10-1|TRBD1|TRBJ2-7|once
TGCGCCAGCAGTGCCGGGACAGGGGGTGAGCAGTACTTC
CASSAGTGGEQYF
>TRBV7-6|TRBD2|TRBJ2-1|.
TGTGCCAGCAGCTCCTTGACTAGCGGGATTGGCAATGAGCAGTTCTTC
CASSSLTSGIGNEQFF
>TRBV5-1|.|TRBJ2-1|.
TGCGCCAGCAGCTTGACCCAGGACTCCGCTAACTACAATGAGCAGTTCTTC
CASSLTQDSANYNEQFF
>TRBV5-4|.|TRBJ1-1|.
TGTGCCAGCAGACCCAACAAGAAGGGGAACACTGAAGCTTTCTTT
CASRPNKKGNTEAFF
>TRBV15|TRBD1|TRBJ1-5|.
TGTGCCACCAGCAGCGACAGGGGGGTTAGCAATCAGCCCCAGCATTTT
CATSSDRGVSNQPQHF
>TRBV9|.|TRBJ2-1|.
TGTGCCAGCAGCGTAGGGCAGTCCTACAATGAGCAGTTCTTC
CASSVGQSYNEQFF
>TRBV30|.|TRBJ2-7|.
TGTGCCTGGAGTGTAAAGGGGTCCTACGAGCAGTACTTC
CAWSVKGSYEQYF
>TRBV5-5|TRBD2|TRBJ2-7|.
TGTGCCAGCAGCACCTCTAGCGGAATCTACGAGCAGTACTTC
CASSTSSGIYEQYF
>TRBV30|.|TRBJ2-7|.
TGTGCCTGGAGGGACACGGGTTTGGGCACCTACGAGCAGTACTTC
CAWRDTGLGTYEQYF
>TRBV4-1|TRBD2|TRBJ2-7|.
TGCGCCAGCAGCCAAGGACTCCTAGCGGGAGATACCTACGAGCAGTACTTC
CASSQGLLAGDTYEQYF
>TRBV4-3|.|TRBJ2-7|.
TGCGCCAGCAGCCAAAACTCCCATCTCCCGGGCGGGGAGGCCTACGAGCAGTACTTC
CASSQNSHLPGGEAYEQYF
>TRBV5-1|TRBD2|TRBJ2-5|.
TGCGCCAGCAGCCCCGCGGGGGGGGCGGGGCAAGAGACCCAGTACTTC
CASSPAGGAGQETQYF
>TRBV28|.|TRBJ1-2|.
TGTGCCAGCAGTTCCTCAAGAATCGGCTACACCTTC
CASSSSRIGYTF
>TRBV18|TRBD2|TRBJ2-1|once
TGTGCCAGCTCACCGAGACTAGCCGGCGACAATGAGCAGTTCTTC
CASSPRLAGDNEQFF
>TRBV9|.|TRBJ1-4|.
TGTGCCAGCAGCGTAGGGCCTGGGAGTTTGGGTGAAAAACTGTTTTTT
CASSVGPGSLGEKLFF
>TRBV28|.|TRBJ2-7|.
TGTGCCAGCAGTTTGGGCCCTCCCTACGAGCAGTACTTC
CASSLGPPYEQYF
>TRBV4-2|.|TRBJ1-3|once
TGTGCCAGCAGCCAACTGGGTGAAACCTCTGGAAACACCATATATTTT
CASSQLGETSGNTIYF
>TRBV21-1|.|TRBJ1-3|.
TGTGCCAGCAGCAAAGATCGACAGGGGGATCGCTCTGGAAACACCATATATTTT
CASSKDRQGDRSGNTIYF
>TRBV25-1|.|TRBJ2-5|.
TGTGCCAGCAGTGAGATGGGTGGGGGGGAGACCCAGTACTTC
CASSEMGGGETQYF
>TRBV28|.|TRBJ1-2|.
TGTGCCAGCAGTTTACCTCTTTCCTATGGCTACACCTTC
CASSLPLSYGYTF
>TRBV4-1|.|TRBJ2-4|.
TGCGCCAGCAGCCAACCGTATGGCAGACTAGCCAAAAACATTCAGTACTTC
CASSQPYGRLAKNIQYF
>TRBV28|TRBD1|TRBJ2-7|once
TGTGCCAGCAGTTTATATCGACAGGGTAAGGGCGAGCAGTACTTC
CASSLYRQGKGEQYF
>TRBV29-1|TRBD1|TRBJ2-1|.
TGCAGCGCTGGGGACAGGGGAGTTTTTGGTGAGCAGTTCTTC
CSAGDRGVFGEQFF
>TRBV11-2|TRBD2|TRBJ2-5|.
TGTGCCAGCAGCAGGGGACTAGCGGTTGGGGGGGAGACCCAGTACTTC
CASSRGLAVGGETQYF
>TRBV7-3|TRBD1|TRBJ2-1|.
TGTGCCAGCAGCTTGACAGGGGTAGGTGAGCAGTTCTTC
CASSLTGVGEQFF
>TRBV28|TRBD2|TRBJ2-1|.
TGTGCCAGCAGTTTAAGAAGGACTAGCGGGAGGCTTTCCTACAATGAGCAGTTCTTC
CASSLRRTSGRLSYNEQFF
>TRBV27|.|TRBJ1-1|.
TGTGCCAGCAGTTTTGGGCGCGGGAACACTGAAGCTTTCTTT
CASSFGRGNTEAFF
>TRBV7-3|.|TRBJ2-1|.
TGTGCCAGCAGCGCCCGAGGGGACAATGAGCAGTTCTTC
CASSARGDNEQFF
>TRBV19|.|TRBJ1-2|.
TGTGCCGCAGGCAACTACTATGGCTACACCTTC
CAAGNYYGYTF
>TRBV9|.|TRBJ1-5|once
TGTGCCAGCAGCGTAGGGCAGCGCAATCAGCCCCAGCATTTT
CASSVGQRNQPQHF
>TRBV9|.|TRBJ2-1|.
TGTGCCAGCAGGTCTACCGGGACGGCGGCTGTCAATGAGCAGTTCTTC
CASRSTGTAAVNEQFF
>TRBV25-1|TRBD1|TRBJ1-5|.
TGTGCCAGCAGTGAATCGGTGCCGGCAGGGGGTCAGCCCCAGCATTTT
CASSESVPAGGQPQHF